This record covers a single T cell receptor beta chain. Enrollment of patients from Seattle took place during active infection, with longitudinal follow-up. The source of the sample is a study of blood T cell repertoires in COVID-19. Turning to the study itself: From T cells, B-cell-depleted T cells, or PBMCs came the material, which was cDNA or gDNA.

The method was immunoSEQ multiplex PCR; TCRdb's version includes in-frame clones alone and lacks a portion of them. The sample lists fewer than 250,000 clones; less than 90% were seen once. The CDR3 runs to 16 residues. V was clipped by 0 bases and J by 8 bases; unmatched bases: 9. Germline V gives CDR1 SGHRS, CDR2 YFSETQ. The origin of this receptor is a woman older than 75 with COVID-19, enrolled during active disease. The gene calls are TRBV5-1 and TRBJ2-1; 9 bases match TRBD2. The material sequenced was peripheral blood. This CDR3 reads CASSLGLAASSDEQFF. CDR3 DNA: TGCGCCAGCAGCTTGGGACTAGCGGCCAGCAGCGATGAGCAGTTCTTC. The entire variable domain, with the rest obtained from reference TRBV5-1 and TRBJ2-1, is as follows: KAGVTQTPRYLIKTRGQQVTLSCSPISGHRSVSWYQQTPGQGLQFLFEYFSETQRNKGNFPGRFSGRQFSNSRSEMNVSTLELGDSALYLCASSLGLAASSDEQFFGPGTRLTVL.